This is a list of T cell receptor beta chains from one sample in a study of beta chain features in type 1 diabetes. Measured with immunoSEQ multiplex PCR; TCRdb has only the in-frame clones, and not every one. The sample lists 250,000 to 350,000 clones; roughly an eighth were seen once. Sequencing used naive CD4+ T cells from blood. The origin of the receptors is a man under 40 with type 1 diabetes. Both conserved end residues are part of each CDR3. Each record gives: J gene, D gene, clone size, V gene, CDR3 protein, CDR3 DNA. The D gene is left open where the match is weak. Only some rows state a clone size, as once, few, many or a class for expanded clones.

J gene: TRBJ2-5
D gene: TRBD2
clone size: few
V gene: TRBV2
CDR3 protein: CASSETSLAAANQETQYF
CDR3 DNA: TGTGCCAGCAGTGAAACCAGCCTAGCGGCAGCAAACCAAGAGACCCAGTACTTC

J gene: TRBJ2-1
D gene: .
clone size: .
V gene: TRBV29-1
CDR3 protein: CSVNGRSRYNEQFF
CDR3 DNA: TGCAGCGTCAACGGTAGGTCGAGGTACAATGAGCAGTTCTTC

J gene: TRBJ2-2
D gene: .
clone size: few
V gene: TRBV28
CDR3 protein: CASSIDTGELFF
CDR3 DNA: TGTGCCAGCAGCATAGACACCGGGGAGCTGTTTTTT

J gene: TRBJ2-7
D gene: TRBD2
clone size: .
V gene: TRBV6-5
CDR3 protein: CASSYGPASGIYEQYF
CDR3 DNA: TGTGCCAGCAGTTACGGTCCGGCTAGCGGCATATACGAGCAGTACTTC

J gene: TRBJ2-3
D gene: .
clone size: .
V gene: TRBV4-2
CDR3 protein: CASSQNMAGSTDTQYF
CDR3 DNA: TGTGCCAGCAGCCAAAATATGGCAGGGAGCACAGATACGCAGTATTTT

J gene: TRBJ2-7
D gene: TRBD1
clone size: .
V gene: TRBV28
CDR3 protein: CASSSPGGVRSYEQYF
CDR3 DNA: TGTGCCAGCAGTTCCCCAGGGGGCGTAAGATCCTACGAGCAGTACTTC

J gene: TRBJ1-2
D gene: .
clone size: .
V gene: TRBV29-1
CDR3 protein: CSVLRGRANYGYTF
CDR3 DNA: TGCAGCGTCCTAAGAGGCAGAGCTAACTATGGCTACACCTTC

J gene: TRBJ2-7
D gene: .
clone size: few
V gene: TRBV5-1
CDR3 protein: CASSLEWGRWEQYF
CDR3 DNA: TGCGCCAGCAGCTTGGAATGGGGGCGGTGGGAGCAGTACTTC

J gene: TRBJ2-3
D gene: .
clone size: few
V gene: TRBV2
CDR3 protein: CASSTSTDTQYF
CDR3 DNA: TGTGCCAGCAGCACAAGCACAGATACGCAGTATTTT

J gene: TRBJ2-1
D gene: .
clone size: few
V gene: TRBV5-4
CDR3 protein: CASSPGLQNYNEQFF
CDR3 DNA: TGTGCCAGCAGCCCGGGACTGCAGAACTACAATGAGCAGTTCTTC

J gene: TRBJ2-1
D gene: .
clone size: .
V gene: TRBV28
CDR3 protein: CASSPASGGEQFF
CDR3 DNA: TGTGCCAGCAGTCCGGCCTCCGGCGGAGAGCAGTTCTTC

J gene: TRBJ1-5
D gene: TRBD1
clone size: .
V gene: TRBV27
CDR3 protein: CASSFRGDQPQHF
CDR3 DNA: TGTGCCAGCTCCTTCAGGGGGGATCAGCCCCAGCATTTT

J gene: TRBJ2-2
D gene: .
clone size: .
V gene: TRBV7-2
CDR3 protein: CASREDVLTGELFF
CDR3 DNA: TGTGCCAGCAGGGAGGATGTGTTGACCGGGGAGCTGTTTTTT

J gene: TRBJ2-1
D gene: TRBD2
clone size: .
V gene: TRBV7-2
CDR3 protein: CASSLDTASGFF
CDR3 DNA: TGTGCCAGCAGCTTGGATACTGCTAGCGGGTTCTTC

J gene: TRBJ2-1
D gene: TRBD1
clone size: .
V gene: TRBV19
CDR3 protein: CASKGQGAVGQFF
CDR3 DNA: TGTGCCAGTAAGGGACAGGGGGCGGTTGGGCAGTTCTTC

J gene: TRBJ1-1
D gene: .
clone size: few
V gene: TRBV19
CDR3 protein: CASSASGSSTEAFF
CDR3 DNA: TGTGCCAGTAGCGCGTCGGGAAGTTCCACTGAAGCTTTCTTT

J gene: TRBJ2-7
D gene: .
clone size: .
V gene: TRBV7-2
CDR3 protein: CASSHTQGNSYEQYF
CDR3 DNA: TGTGCCAGCAGCCACACGCAGGGAAACTCCTACGAGCAGTACTTC

J gene: TRBJ2-7
D gene: .
clone size: few
V gene: TRBV6-6
CDR3 protein: CASSSPLSYEQYF
CDR3 DNA: TGTGCCAGCAGTTCCCCTCTATCCTACGAGCAGTACTTC

J gene: TRBJ2-5
D gene: TRBD1
clone size: .
V gene: TRBV4-2
CDR3 protein: CASSPDGTGKETQYF
CDR3 DNA: TGTGCCAGCAGCCCCGACGGGACAGGGAAGGAGACCCAGTACTTC

J gene: TRBJ2-1
D gene: TRBD2
clone size: .
V gene: TRBV4-2
CDR3 protein: CASSQTLGSGSYNEQFF
CDR3 DNA: TGTGCCAGCAGCCAGACCTTAGGGAGCGGGAGCTACAATGAGCAGTTCTTC

J gene: TRBJ2-5
D gene: .
clone size: few
V gene: TRBV28
CDR3 protein: CASAVWGRGRETQYF
CDR3 DNA: TGTGCCAGCGCGGTTTGGGGGCGCGGTCGGGAGACCCAGTACTTC

J gene: TRBJ2-5
D gene: TRBD2
clone size: few
V gene: TRBV10-3
CDR3 protein: CAISEVASGETQYF
CDR3 DNA: TGTGCCATCAGTGAAGTGGCTAGCGGGGAGACCCAGTACTTC

J gene: TRBJ1-2
D gene: .
clone size: .
V gene: TRBV29-1
CDR3 protein: CSVRGTDGYTF
CDR3 DNA: TGCAGCGTTAGGGGGACGGATGGCTACACCTTC

J gene: TRBJ2-1
D gene: .
clone size: few
V gene: TRBV11-1
CDR3 protein: CASVPGHGNEQFF
CDR3 DNA: TGTGCCAGCGTTCCGGGACACGGCAATGAGCAGTTCTTC

J gene: TRBJ2-3
D gene: TRBD2
clone size: .
V gene: TRBV7-8
CDR3 protein: CASSSGLAGDTQYF
CDR3 DNA: TGTGCCAGCAGCTCGGGACTAGCTGGAGATACGCAGTATTTT

J gene: TRBJ1-5
D gene: .
clone size: .
V gene: TRBV28
CDR3 protein: CASRSLLNQPQHF
CDR3 DNA: TGTGCCAGCAGAAGCCTCCTCAATCAGCCCCAGCATTTT

J gene: TRBJ2-4
D gene: TRBD1
clone size: .
V gene: TRBV7-8
CDR3 protein: CASSRQGAINIQYF
CDR3 DNA: TGTGCCAGCAGCCGACAGGGGGCGATAAACATTCAGTACTTC

J gene: TRBJ2-7
D gene: TRBD2
clone size: few
V gene: TRBV28
CDR3 protein: CASSLIASGINEQYF
CDR3 DNA: TGTGCCAGCAGTTTAATCGCTAGCGGGATCAACGAGCAGTACTTC

J gene: TRBJ2-4
D gene: TRBD1
clone size: .
V gene: TRBV18
CDR3 protein: CASSRDRGKNIQYF
CDR3 DNA: TGTGCCAGCTCACGAGACAGGGGAAAAAACATTCAGTACTTC

J gene: TRBJ1-4
D gene: TRBD1
clone size: .
V gene: TRBV11-2
CDR3 protein: CASSSDRGSEKLFF
CDR3 DNA: TGTGCCAGCAGCTCGGACAGGGGAAGTGAAAAACTGTTTTTT

J gene: TRBJ1-1
D gene: .
clone size: few
V gene: TRBV19
CDR3 protein: CASSPNGVETFF
CDR3 DNA: TGTGCCAGTAGTCCCAACGGGGTTGAAACTTTCTTT

J gene: TRBJ2-5
D gene: .
clone size: .
V gene: TRBV27
CDR3 protein: CASRASGQETQYF
CDR3 DNA: TGTGCCAGCAGGGCCTCAGGGCAAGAGACCCAGTACTTC

J gene: TRBJ2-7
D gene: .
clone size: .
V gene: TRBV19
CDR3 protein: CASSIAAGRSYEQYF
CDR3 DNA: TGTGCCAGTAGTATAGCCGCCGGTCGCTCCTACGAGCAGTACTTC

J gene: TRBJ2-3
D gene: TRBD2
clone size: .
V gene: TRBV30
CDR3 protein: CAWSGGSWPSGGPSTDTQYF
CDR3 DNA: TGTGCCTGGAGTGGAGGAAGTTGGCCTAGCGGGGGTCCAAGCACAGATACGCAGTATTTT

J gene: TRBJ2-3
D gene: .
clone size: .
V gene: TRBV7-3
CDR3 protein: CASSLAGQSTDTQYF
CDR3 DNA: TGTGCCAGCAGCTTAGCGGGACAGAGCACAGATACGCAGTATTTT

J gene: TRBJ2-1
D gene: .
clone size: .
V gene: TRBV27
CDR3 protein: CASSSAPGSSGFF
CDR3 DNA: TGTGCCAGCAGTTCCGCTCCCGGGAGTTCGGGGTTCTTC

J gene: TRBJ1-5
D gene: .
clone size: few
V gene: TRBV30
CDR3 protein: CAWSKGGTRNQPQHF
CDR3 DNA: TGTGCCTGGAGTAAAGGGGGTACCCGCAATCAGCCCCAGCATTTT

J gene: TRBJ2-5
D gene: .
clone size: .
V gene: TRBV6-5
CDR3 protein: CASSSNYRQETQYF
CDR3 DNA: TGTGCCAGCAGTTCAAACTACCGCCAAGAGACCCAGTACTTC

J gene: TRBJ2-1
D gene: .
clone size: .
V gene: TRBV7-3
CDR3 protein: CASSPMLGGTQFF
CDR3 DNA: TGTGCCAGCAGCCCCATGCTGGGCGGGACCCAGTTCTTC

J gene: TRBJ2-7
D gene: .
clone size: few
V gene: TRBV9
CDR3 protein: CASSVEEGRGTATRQYF
CDR3 DNA: TGTGCCAGCAGCGTAGAAGAGGGGAGGGGGACGGCGACGCGGCAGTACTTC

J gene: TRBJ2-7
D gene: TRBD2
clone size: .
V gene: TRBV19
CDR3 protein: CASSVLAGPFEQYF
CDR3 DNA: TGTGCCAGTAGTGTCCTAGCGGGCCCTTTCGAGCAGTACTTC

J gene: TRBJ1-2
D gene: .
clone size: few
V gene: TRBV7-3
CDR3 protein: CASSLGGYGYTF
CDR3 DNA: TGTGCCAGCAGCTTAGGCGGCTATGGCTACACCTTC

J gene: TRBJ1-4
D gene: TRBD1
clone size: few
V gene: TRBV5-1
CDR3 protein: CASSSGQGAKRNEKLFF
CDR3 DNA: TGCGCCAGCAGCTCGGGACAGGGGGCGAAGAGGAATGAAAAACTGTTTTTT

J gene: TRBJ2-1
D gene: TRBD2
clone size: few
V gene: TRBV5-1
CDR3 protein: CASSLVSGGYNEQFF
CDR3 DNA: TGCGCCAGCAGCTTGGTTAGCGGGGGTTACAATGAGCAGTTCTTC

J gene: TRBJ2-7
D gene: .
clone size: .
V gene: TRBV19
CDR3 protein: CASSRLFGLLGEQYF
CDR3 DNA: TGTGCCAGTAGTCGGTTGTTTGGGCTGCTCGGCGAGCAGTACTTC

J gene: TRBJ1-2
D gene: TRBD1
clone size: .
V gene: TRBV20-1
CDR3 protein: CSAQTGDGYTF
CDR3 DNA: TGCAGTGCCCAGACAGGGGATGGCTACACCTTC

J gene: TRBJ2-3
D gene: TRBD2
clone size: few
V gene: TRBV5-1
CDR3 protein: CASSSGGPDTQYF
CDR3 DNA: TGCGCCAGCAGCTCGGGGGGGCCAGATACGCAGTATTTT

J gene: TRBJ2-1
D gene: TRBD1
clone size: .
V gene: TRBV7-3
CDR3 protein: CASSRDRAYNEQFF
CDR3 DNA: TGTGCCAGCAGCCGGGACAGGGCCTACAATGAGCAGTTCTTC